This T cell receptor (beta chain) was recovered during a study of T-cell memory formation after mild COVID-19. TCRdb independently ran MiXCR on the 5' RACE reads; one entry per CDR3 protein. The sample contains just over 350,000 distinct CDR3 sequences, over 13% of which appear only once. The ends lost 5 bases at V and 3 bases at J; junction bases unmatched: 11. The CDR3 is 16 amino acids. Germline assignment: CDR1 SGHNT and CDR2 YYREEE (reference sequence). Many counts were recorded for this clonotype. Material for sequencing was PBMCs or a T cell subset sorted from them (not recorded which). The sequence was obtained from a man younger than 35 who had mild COVID-19 (a few samples of this study predate the infection). Cell type and time point are not known. V and J are TRBV5-4 and TRBJ2-3, with TRBD1 identical over 8 bases. The CDR3 bases are TGTGCCAGCAGTTCCCCGGACAGGGTGTTAACAGATACGCAGTATTTT. Protein product: CASSSPDRVLTDTQYF.